One and the same sample provided the 3 T cell receptor beta chains below, sequenced in a study of shared clonotypes between healthy human individuals. CD8 cells classed as naive were CD45RO-negative and positively selected for CCR7, excluding terminally differentiated effector memory CD45RA+ cells. Assay: immunoSEQ multiplex PCR; the TCRdb copy retains only in-frame clones and omits some. The sample lists about 700,000 clones; under 95% were seen once. The sample taken for sequencing was naive CD8+ T cells sorted from blood. These receptor sequences come from a man aged 25 to 45 in good health.

This chain uses TRBV2 with TRBJ2-7; TRBD2 aligns across 7 bases. Germline V gives CDR1 SNHLY, CDR2 FYNNEI. CDR3 length: 12 amino acids. After removal of 7 bases from V and 4 bases from J, the junction contained 4 bases not matched to a gene. The CDR3 sequence is CASMRREYEQYF. The CDR3 coding sequence is TGTGCCAGCATGAGGCGGGAGTACGAGCAGTACTTC.

The chain is built from TRBV7-2 and TRBJ2-7, with TRBD2 matching 7 bases. The junction had 3 bases not matched to a gene; V was cut back by 1 base and J by 0 bases. CDR1 is SGHTA, CDR2 FQGNSA, per germline. The CDR3 consists of 15 residues. The CDR3 region has the DNA TGTGCCAGCAGCTTAGATGGGACTACCTCCTACGAGCAGTACTTC. It translates to CASSLDGTTSYEQYF.

The chain is built from TRBV7-6 and TRBJ2-2, with no clear D. Deletions cut 5 bases from V and 0 bases from J, with 7 bases between. CDR3 size: 14 residues. Germline CDR1 and CDR2: SGHVS and FNYEAQ. In DNA, the CDR3 is TGTGCCAGCAGCATCCTAGCGAACACCGGGGAGCTGTTTTTT. Protein product: CASSILANTGELFF.